This TCR beta chain emerged from a study of T cells after yellow fever vaccination. Study summary: Low-cell-number fractions were prepared with SMART-Seq v4 Ultra Low Input. Study conclusions and caveats: Among primary-vaccination clones, most reappeared after the booster, at around 97% for CD4 and 88% for CD8. Researchers cautioned that FACS-sorted repertoires could harbor abundant clonotypes contaminating from the bulk population. Shared CD4/CD8 clonotypes were a small share, likely from convergent recombination.

TCRdb processed the 5' RACE reads anew with MiXCR; each CDR3 protein has one entry. The profile covers some 350,000 distinct CDR3 sequences, with around 4.1% appearing a single time and less than 25% taken by the ten largest. This CDR3 region has 12 residues. V was pared by 9 bases and J by 2 bases, with 3 bases of the junction left unmatched. CDR1 is SGHDN, CDR2 FVKESK, per germline. Comments on this clonotype: The target antigen is unknown.

V is TRBV14 and J is TRBJ2-7; 8 bases line up with TRBD1. This clonotype originated in a man aged 18-30 years who received the YFV17D yellow fever vaccine. Material: PBMCs, obtained 5 days after the yellow fever booster vaccination. The chain's CDR3 is CARRQGTYEQYV. CDR3 DNA sequence: TGTGCCAGAAGACAGGGGACCTACGAGCAGTACGTC.